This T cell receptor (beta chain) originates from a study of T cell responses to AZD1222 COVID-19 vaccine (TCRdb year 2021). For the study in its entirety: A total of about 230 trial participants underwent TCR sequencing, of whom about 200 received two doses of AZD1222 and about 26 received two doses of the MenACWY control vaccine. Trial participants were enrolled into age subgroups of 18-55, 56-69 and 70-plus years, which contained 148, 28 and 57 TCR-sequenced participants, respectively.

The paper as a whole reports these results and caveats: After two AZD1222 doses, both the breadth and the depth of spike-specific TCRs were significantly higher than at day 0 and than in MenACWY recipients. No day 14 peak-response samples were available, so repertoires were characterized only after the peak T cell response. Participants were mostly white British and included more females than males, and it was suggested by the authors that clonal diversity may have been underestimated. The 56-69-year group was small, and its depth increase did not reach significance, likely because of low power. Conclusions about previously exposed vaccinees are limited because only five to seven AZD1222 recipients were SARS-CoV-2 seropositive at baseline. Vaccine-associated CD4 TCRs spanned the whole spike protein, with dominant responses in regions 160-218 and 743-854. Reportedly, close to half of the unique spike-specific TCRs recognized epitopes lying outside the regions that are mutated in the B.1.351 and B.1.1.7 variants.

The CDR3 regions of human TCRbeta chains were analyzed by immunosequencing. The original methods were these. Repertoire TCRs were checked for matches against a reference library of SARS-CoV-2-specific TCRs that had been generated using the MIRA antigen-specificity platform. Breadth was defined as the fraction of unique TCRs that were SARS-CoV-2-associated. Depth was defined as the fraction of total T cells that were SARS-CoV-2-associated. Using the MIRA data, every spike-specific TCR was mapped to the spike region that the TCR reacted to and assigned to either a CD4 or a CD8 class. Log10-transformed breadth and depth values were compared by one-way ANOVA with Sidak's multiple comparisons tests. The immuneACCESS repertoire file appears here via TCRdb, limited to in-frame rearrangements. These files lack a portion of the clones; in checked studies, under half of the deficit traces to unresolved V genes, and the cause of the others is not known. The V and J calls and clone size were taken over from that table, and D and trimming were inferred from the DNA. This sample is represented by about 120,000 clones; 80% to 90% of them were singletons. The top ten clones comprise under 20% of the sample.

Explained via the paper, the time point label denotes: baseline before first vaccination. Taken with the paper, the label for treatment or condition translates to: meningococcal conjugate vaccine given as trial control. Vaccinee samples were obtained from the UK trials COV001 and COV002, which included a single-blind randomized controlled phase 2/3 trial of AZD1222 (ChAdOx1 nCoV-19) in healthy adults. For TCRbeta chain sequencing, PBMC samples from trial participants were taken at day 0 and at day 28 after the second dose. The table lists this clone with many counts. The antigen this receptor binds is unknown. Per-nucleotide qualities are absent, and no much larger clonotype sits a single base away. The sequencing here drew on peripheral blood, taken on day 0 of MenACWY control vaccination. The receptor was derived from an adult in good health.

The DNA is TGTGCCAGCAGCCCGGTCGTAGATCCCCACGAGCAGTACTTC. It is translated as CASSPVVDPHEQYF. The receptor chain draws on TRBV6-2 or TRBV6-3 and TRBJ2-7; the D segment cannot be called with confidence. The germline V gene yields MNHEY for CDR1 and SVGEGT for CDR2. V is cut by 6 bases and J by 5 bases, and the space between the germline ends is 17 bases. Counted from cysteine to phenylalanine, this CDR3 has 14 amino acids. The entry retains the CDR3 DNA only, 42 bases that are in frame from base 1.